Presented here are 6 T cell receptor beta chains from one specimen sequenced in a study of blood T cell repertoires in COVID-19. The method was immunoSEQ multiplex PCR; TCRdb's version includes in-frame clones alone and lacks a portion of them. The sample lists about 150,000 clones, over 70% occurring once. Input material: peripheral blood. These receptors all stem from a man aged 50-60 years with active or convalescent COVID-19.

The chain has TRBV7-3 and TRBJ2-1; no reliable D call. The CDR3 contains 14 residues. The V end was cut by 6 bases, the J end by 9 bases, with 18 bases between. Germline loops: CDR1 SGHTA, CDR2 FQGTGA. The DNA of the CDR3 is TGTGCCAGCAGGCCCTCGTCCGGTATTGGTGAGCAGTTCTTC. Protein: CASRPSSGIGEQFF.

This clone was observed a single time. The chain links TRBV19 to TRBJ2-2; no reliable D call. CDR3 size: 14 residues. CDR1 is LNHDA and CDR2 is SQIVND in the germline V gene (reference sequence). Trimming pared 10 bases from V and 1 base from J, leaving 13 bases between. In DNA form, the CDR3 reads TGTGCCACCATGGAGACGGTGAACACCGGGGAGCTGTTTTTT. Amino acids: CATMETVNTGELFF.

This chain connects TRBV5-4 to TRBJ2-3, with TRBD2 matching over 7 bases. The CDR3 consists of 15 residues. The germline gives CDR1 SGHNT, CDR2 YYREEE (reference sequence). Germline trimming cut 6 bases from V and 2 bases from J; bases unmatched to any gene: 9. CDR3 coding DNA: TGTGCCAGCAATCTGGGGGGGAGGGCCACAGATACGCAGTATTTT. Residues: CASNLGGRATDTQYF. The whole variable domain, remainder taken from reference TRBV5-4 and TRBJ2-3, is ETGVTQSPTHLIKTRGQQVTLRCSSQSGHNTVSWYQQALGQGPQFIFQYYREEENGRGNFPPRFSGLQFPNYSSELNVNALELDDSALYLCASNLGGRATDTQYFGPGTRLTVL.

This clone occurred many times. This chain connects TRBV6-2 or TRBV6-3 to TRBJ2-7; D remains ambiguous. Germline CDR1 and CDR2: MNHEY and SVGEGT. The ends were cut back, 2 bases at V and 3 bases at J, with 8 bases in the middle. The CDR3 has 13 residues. CDR3: CASSYAGRYEQYF. CDR3 sequence (DNA): TGTGCCAGCAGTTACGCAGGCCGCTACGAGCAGTACTTC.

The V and J genes are TRBV19 and TRBJ1-1; 7 nucleotides match TRBD1. CDR3 length: 16 amino acids. With 8 bases clipped from V and 1 base from J, the junction kept 13 bases outside the gene matches. From germline, CDR1 is LNHDA and CDR2 SQIVND (reference sequence). The CDR3, as DNA: TGTGCCAGTGGACCGGGACAGAAGGTTTCGAACACTGAAGCTTTCTTT. Translating gives CASGPGQKVSNTEAFF.

V usage is TRBV27 and J usage is TRBJ2-3; 8 bases match TRBD2. CDR3 length: 14 amino acids. V lost 10 bases to trimming and J lost 5 bases; unmatched junction nucleotides: 11. Germline assignment: CDR1 MNHEY and CDR2 SMNVEV (reference sequence). CDR3: CATRRSGRKDTQYF. As DNA, the CDR3 is TGTGCCACCCGCAGAAGCGGGAGAAAAGATACGCAGTATTTT.